This is a list of T cell receptor beta chains from one sample in a study of early T cells in non-severe SARS-CoV-2 infection. Each CDR3 protein gets one entry after TCRdb re-called the 5' RACE reads with MiXCR. The data hold over 85,000 distinct CDR3 sequences, with 15% to 20% observed a single time. Sample: whole blood. The receptors derive from an adult who was a healthcare worker with PCR-confirmed SARS-CoV-2 infection or an uninfected control (not recorded which). Both conserved end residues are part of each CDR3. The order of the fields is J gene, clone size, V gene, D gene, CDR3 protein, CDR3 DNA. The D gene is left open where the match is weak. Size is omitted from some rows. Given values are once, few, many or a class for expanded clones.

J gene: TRBJ1-6; clone size: many; V gene: TRBV2; D gene: TRBD1; CDR3 protein: CASSATGEYSPLHF; CDR3 DNA: TGTGCCAGCAGTGCGACAGGGGAGTATTCACCCCTCCACTTT
J gene: TRBJ1-1; clone size: .; V gene: TRBV18; D gene: .; CDR3 protein: CASSQQQGSTEAFF; CDR3 DNA: TGTGCCAGCTCACAGCAGCAGGGGAGCACTGAAGCTTTCTTT
J gene: TRBJ2-1; clone size: .; V gene: TRBV20-1; D gene: TRBD2; CDR3 protein: CSARTLAGLSNEQFF; CDR3 DNA: TGCAGTGCTAGAACCCTAGCGGGATTGAGTAATGAGCAGTTCTTC
J gene: TRBJ1-2; clone size: many; V gene: TRBV19; D gene: TRBD1; CDR3 protein: CASTGQGSYGYTF; CDR3 DNA: TGTGCCAGTACGGGACAGGGTAGCTATGGCTACACCTTC
J gene: TRBJ1-4; clone size: few; V gene: TRBV20-1; D gene: .; CDR3 protein: CSARDTVRSSEKLFF; CDR3 DNA: TGCAGTGCTAGGGATACGGTTAGGTCAAGTGAAAAACTGTTTTTT
J gene: TRBJ2-5; clone size: few; V gene: TRBV7-9; D gene: TRBD1; CDR3 protein: CASSPLGQQETQYF; CDR3 DNA: TGTGCCAGCAGCCCCTTGGGACAGCAAGAGACCCAGTACTTC
J gene: TRBJ2-7; clone size: .; V gene: TRBV7-9; D gene: .; CDR3 protein: CASSLGLLYEQYF; CDR3 DNA: TGTGCCAGCAGCTTAGGACTACTCTACGAGCAGTACTTC
J gene: TRBJ1-4; clone size: few; V gene: TRBV12-3/TRBV12-4; D gene: .; CDR3 protein: CASADGEKLFF; CDR3 DNA: TGTGCCAGCGCCGATGGTGAAAAACTGTTTTTT
J gene: TRBJ1-6; clone size: many; V gene: TRBV7-2; D gene: TRBD1; CDR3 protein: CASSTRQGVNSPLHF; CDR3 DNA: TGTGCCAGCAGCACAAGACAGGGCGTGAATTCACCCCTCCACTTT
J gene: TRBJ2-3; clone size: many; V gene: TRBV6-4; D gene: TRBD2; CDR3 protein: CASSDSSGRGTDTQYF; CDR3 DNA: TGTGCCAGCAGTGACAGTAGCGGGAGGGGGACAGATACGCAGTATTTT
J gene: TRBJ2-1; clone size: few; V gene: TRBV19; D gene: .; CDR3 protein: CASSGLSSYNEQFF; CDR3 DNA: TGTGCCAGTAGTGGTCTGAGCTCCTACAATGAGCAGTTCTTC
J gene: TRBJ2-1; clone size: .; V gene: TRBV27; D gene: TRBD2; CDR3 protein: CASSLAGLADEGEQFF; CDR3 DNA: TGTGCCAGCAGTTTAGCCGGACTAGCGGATGAGGGTGAGCAGTTCTTC
J gene: TRBJ2-7; clone size: .; V gene: TRBV9; D gene: TRBD2; CDR3 protein: CASSAYSGGSYEQYF; CDR3 DNA: TGTGCCAGCAGCGCATATAGCGGGGGTAGCTACGAGCAGTACTTC
J gene: TRBJ2-1; clone size: few; V gene: TRBV12-5; D gene: TRBD2; CDR3 protein: CASGQGLAGFGEQFF; CDR3 DNA: TGTGCTAGTGGCCAGGGACTAGCGGGATTCGGCGAGCAGTTCTTC
J gene: TRBJ2-1; clone size: .; V gene: TRBV6-4; D gene: TRBD2; CDR3 protein: CASSPGLADYNEQFF; CDR3 DNA: TGTGCCAGCAGCCCGGGACTAGCGGATTACAATGAGCAGTTCTTC
J gene: TRBJ2-7; clone size: few; V gene: TRBV2; D gene: .; CDR3 protein: CASSEGLRDEQYF; CDR3 DNA: TGTGCCAGCAGTGAGGGATTGAGGGACGAGCAGTACTTC
J gene: TRBJ2-6; clone size: .; V gene: TRBV25-1; D gene: .; CDR3 protein: CASSSPGTAGANVLTF; CDR3 DNA: TGTGCCAGCAGTTCGCCGGGGACGGCAGGGGCCAACGTCCTGACTTTC
J gene: TRBJ2-2; clone size: few; V gene: TRBV7-2; D gene: TRBD2; CDR3 protein: CASSPGLAGSNTGELFF; CDR3 DNA: TGTGCCAGCAGCCCCGGACTAGCGGGCTCGAACACCGGGGAGCTGTTTTTT
J gene: TRBJ1-2; clone size: .; V gene: TRBV18; D gene: .; CDR3 protein: CASSPPPSGGYGYTF; CDR3 DNA: TGTGCCAGCTCACCACCACCCTCGGGTGGCTATGGCTACACCTTC
J gene: TRBJ1-1; clone size: .; V gene: TRBV3-1; D gene: .; CDR3 protein: CASSQGGVNTEAFF; CDR3 DNA: TGTGCCAGCAGCCAAGGTGGGGTGAACACTGAAGCTTTCTTT
J gene: TRBJ1-2; clone size: .; V gene: TRBV7-8; D gene: TRBD1; CDR3 protein: CASSWGQRANYGYTF; CDR3 DNA: TGTGCCAGCAGCTGGGGACAGAGGGCTAACTATGGCTACACCTTC
J gene: TRBJ2-7; clone size: many; V gene: TRBV6-1; D gene: .; CDR3 protein: CASSEAMVSFTSYEQYF; CDR3 DNA: TGTGCCAGCAGTGAAGCCATGGTCAGTTTCACTTCCTACGAGCAGTACTTC
J gene: TRBJ1-5; clone size: .; V gene: TRBV5-1; D gene: .; CDR3 protein: CASSLEGEQPQHF; CDR3 DNA: TGCGCCAGCAGCTTGGAAGGGGAGCAGCCCCAGCATTTT
J gene: TRBJ1-3; clone size: .; V gene: TRBV29-1; D gene: .; CDR3 protein: CSVGSISGNTIYF; CDR3 DNA: TGCAGCGTCGGATCGATCTCTGGAAACACCATATATTTT
J gene: TRBJ2-5; clone size: .; V gene: TRBV20-1; D gene: TRBD2; CDR3 protein: CSVLARGETQYF; CDR3 DNA: TGCAGTGTACTAGCGCGTGGAGAGACCCAGTACTTC
J gene: TRBJ2-1; clone size: few; V gene: TRBV19; D gene: .; CDR3 protein: CASSTSTALSSYNEQFF; CDR3 DNA: TGTGCCAGTAGTACCTCGACAGCTCTTAGCTCCTACAATGAGCAGTTCTTC
J gene: TRBJ1-1; clone size: .; V gene: TRBV28; D gene: .; CDR3 protein: CASSFRETEISEAFF; CDR3 DNA: TGTGCCAGCAGTTTCAGGGAAACTGAGATCTCTGAAGCTTTCTTT
J gene: TRBJ2-7; clone size: .; V gene: TRBV7-7; D gene: TRBD1; CDR3 protein: CASSPGQEAYEQYF; CDR3 DNA: TGTGCCAGCAGCCCAGGACAGGAGGCCTACGAGCAGTACTTC
J gene: TRBJ2-7; clone size: few; V gene: TRBV7-6; D gene: .; CDR3 protein: CASSIARQSEQYF; CDR3 DNA: TGTGCCAGCAGCATAGCCCGCCAATCCGAGCAGTACTTC
J gene: TRBJ2-7; clone size: .; V gene: TRBV7-6; D gene: TRBD1; CDR3 protein: CASSPDRAAYEQYF; CDR3 DNA: TGTGCCAGCAGCCCGGACAGGGCAGCCTACGAGCAGTACTTC
J gene: TRBJ1-5; clone size: many; V gene: TRBV2; D gene: TRBD1; CDR3 protein: CASSETDRVGQPQHF; CDR3 DNA: TGTGCCAGCAGTGAAACGGACAGGGTAGGCCAGCCCCAGCATTTT
J gene: TRBJ2-7; clone size: .; V gene: TRBV6-2/TRBV6-3; D gene: TRBD2; CDR3 protein: CASKQTSGESYEQYF; CDR3 DNA: TGTGCCAGCAAACAGACTAGCGGCGAGTCCTACGAGCAGTACTTC
J gene: TRBJ2-3; clone size: few; V gene: TRBV5-5; D gene: .; CDR3 protein: CASSLLQGFTDTQYF; CDR3 DNA: TGTGCCAGCAGCTTGCTACAGGGATTCACAGATACGCAGTATTTT
J gene: TRBJ2-5; clone size: .; V gene: TRBV7-2; D gene: .; CDR3 protein: CASSFRGGKETQYF; CDR3 DNA: TGTGCCAGCAGCTTTCGAGGCGGGAAAGAGACCCAGTACTTC
J gene: TRBJ2-5; clone size: .; V gene: TRBV2; D gene: .; CDR3 protein: CASSEDYSRLQETQYF; CDR3 DNA: TGTGCCAGCAGTGAAGATTATAGCAGACTCCAAGAGACCCAGTACTTC
J gene: TRBJ2-3; clone size: .; V gene: TRBV28; D gene: TRBD2; CDR3 protein: CASRAGVVADTQYF; CDR3 DNA: TGTGCCAGCAGGGCGGGAGTGGTTGCAGATACGCAGTATTTT
J gene: TRBJ2-5; clone size: .; V gene: TRBV6-5; D gene: .; CDR3 protein: CASGHSSQETQYF; CDR3 DNA: TGTGCCAGCGGTCATAGCTCTCAAGAGACCCAGTACTTC
J gene: TRBJ1-5; clone size: .; V gene: TRBV19; D gene: TRBD1; CDR3 protein: CASIGTGHNQPQHF; CDR3 DNA: TGTGCCAGTATCGGGACAGGGCACAATCAGCCCCAGCATTTT
J gene: TRBJ2-5; clone size: .; V gene: TRBV7-8; D gene: .; CDR3 protein: CASSRQPSRDETQYF; CDR3 DNA: TGTGCCAGCAGCCGTCAGCCGAGCAGGGATGAGACCCAGTACTTC
J gene: TRBJ1-4; clone size: .; V gene: TRBV20-1; D gene: .; CDR3 protein: CSASHRYTPREDEKLFF; CDR3 DNA: TGCAGTGCTAGTCATCGATACACTCCCCGAGAAGATGAAAAACTGTTTTTT
J gene: TRBJ1-1; clone size: .; V gene: TRBV20-1; D gene: .; CDR3 protein: CSARNADTEAFF; CDR3 DNA: TGCAGTGCTAGAAACGCGGACACTGAAGCTTTCTTT
J gene: TRBJ2-7; clone size: .; V gene: TRBV20-1; D gene: .; CDR3 protein: CSARKHGDSYEQYF; CDR3 DNA: TGCAGTGCTAGAAAACACGGGGATTCCTACGAGCAGTACTTC
J gene: TRBJ1-5; clone size: many; V gene: TRBV20-1; D gene: .; CDR3 protein: CSASPREGGWESNQPQHF; CDR3 DNA: TGCAGTGCTAGCCCCCGGGAAGGGGGATGGGAAAGCAATCAGCCCCAGCATTTT
J gene: TRBJ2-7; clone size: .; V gene: TRBV5-1; D gene: TRBD1; CDR3 protein: CASSLDRGYEQYF; CDR3 DNA: TGCGCCAGCAGCTTGGACAGGGGGTACGAGCAGTACTTC
J gene: TRBJ2-5; clone size: few; V gene: TRBV7-9; D gene: TRBD2; CDR3 protein: CASSSVPGLAGSEETQYF; CDR3 DNA: TGTGCCAGCAGCTCGGTACCGGGACTAGCGGGGAGCGAAGAGACCCAGTACTTC
J gene: TRBJ1-4; clone size: many; V gene: TRBV2; D gene: TRBD1; CDR3 protein: CASSVKGQFNEKLFF; CDR3 DNA: TGTGCCAGCAGTGTAAAGGGACAGTTTAATGAAAAACTGTTTTTT